This passage covers 25 T cell receptor beta chains from one sample sequenced in a study of blood T cell repertoires in COVID-19. Data came from immunoSEQ multiplex PCR; TCRdb stores just in-frame clones and leaves some out. The data hold roughly 90,000 clones, with more than 80% observed a single time. Sequences were obtained from peripheral blood. These receptors all come from a woman aged 70 to 79 with acute or convalescent COVID-19.

V usage is TRBV13 and J usage is TRBJ2-1; TRBD2 agrees at 14 bases. The CDR3 spans 14 residues. Unmatched junction bases numbered 4, after V lost 5 bases and J lost 10 bases. The germline CDR1 and CDR2 sequences are PRHDT and FYEKMQ (reference sequence). The CDR3 sequence is CASSTGLAGVEQFF. The CDR3 DNA sequence: TGTGCCAGCAGCACGGGACTAGCGGGAGTAGAGCAGTTCTTC.

V and J are TRBV2 and TRBJ2-5; tentative D call: TRBD2 (5 bases). CDR1 SNHLY and CDR2 FYNNEI come from the germline V gene. This CDR3 is built from 15 residues. Trimming took off 6 bases at V and 5 bases at J, with 19 bases between the two ends. CDR3 DNA sequence: TGTGCCAGCAGCGCGCAAACACTAGGGCGGGAGACCCAGTACTTC. Its translation is CASSAQTLGRETQYF.

This chain connects TRBV18 to TRBJ2-7; 9 bases map to TRBD1. The V gene end was trimmed by 3 bases and the J gene end by 2 bases; junction bases not matched to a gene: 8. Germline loops: CDR1 KGHSH, CDR2 LQKENI. The CDR3 is 16 residues long. CDR3 region: CASSPSGTGWPYEQYF. CDR3 DNA sequence: TGTGCCAGCTCACCTTCTGGGACAGGGTGGCCCTACGAGCAGTACTTC.

J is TRBJ1-2 and V is TRBV5-6; D is possibly TRBD1 (5 bases). The CDR3 runs to 14 residues. V gave up 3 bases and J gave up 8 bases, with 17 bases separating them. The germline gives CDR1 SGHDT, CDR2 YYEEEE. The CDR3 DNA reads as TGTGCCAGCAGCTCCGGGGCGGGGGGACTCGGCTACACCTTC. The encoded protein is CASSSGAGGLGYTF.

This chain uses TRBV21-1 with TRBJ1-5; the D call TRBD1 from the table was never checked on the DNA. TRBV21-1 has pseudogene status. CDR3 size: 19 residues. CDR3: CASSKERQAPQNSNQPQHF. The CDR3, as DNA: TGTGCCAGCAGCAAAGAGAGACAGGCGCCCCAAAATAGCAATCAGCCCCAGCATTTT.

The gene calls are TRBV6-5 and TRBJ1-2; no definite D call. Germline assignment: CDR1 MNHEY and CDR2 SVGAGI. V was pared by 0 bases and J by 8 bases, with 13 bases between. The CDR3 consists of 14 residues. CDR3 amino acids: CASSYSFAGGGYTF. CDR3 DNA: TGTGCCAGCAGTTACTCGTTCGCAGGAGGCGGCTACACCTTC.

The chain employs TRBV6-1 and TRBJ1-2; possibly TRBD1 for D (6 bases). The CDR3 contains 19 residues. V lost 0 bases and J 0 bases, leaving 20 bases between the germline ends. In germline, CDR1 is MNHNS, CDR2 SASEGT. The CDR3, as DNA: TGTGCCAGCAGTGAAGCGATTAGGGGGAGACAAGCTCCTAACTATGGCTACACCTTC. It encodes CASSEAIRGRQAPNYGYTF.

This sequence joins TRBV28 and TRBJ1-6, with TRBD1 as a possible D gene (6 bases). Germline V gene data show CDR1 as MDHEN and CDR2 as SYDVKM. The CDR3 covers 18 residues. V lost 4 bases to trimming and J lost 7 bases, with 23 bases between them. The CDR3 protein is CASSSIGHTGRKNSPLHF. The DNA for the CDR3 is TGTGCCAGCAGTTCCATAGGACACACAGGGCGAAAGAATTCACCCCTCCACTTT.

This clone was counted once. The rearrangement uses TRBV11-2 and TRBJ1-3; unclear D gene. Trimming took 5 bases from V and 4 from J, leaving 15 bases between them. Germline V gene sequence: CDR1 SGHAT, CDR2 FQNNGV. This CDR3 has 15 amino acids. The CDR3 DNA follows: TGTGCCAGCAGCCCCTATTCTAACGCCGGAAACACCATATATTTT. Protein sequence: CASSPYSNAGNTIYF. Looking up the rest from reference TRBV11-2 and TRBJ1-3 gives the full variable domain: EAGVAQSPRYKIIEKRQSVAFWCNPISGHATLYWYQQILGQGPKLLIQFQNNGVVDDSQLPKDRFSAERLKGVDSTLKIQPAKLEDSAVYLCASSPYSNAGNTIYFGEGSWLTVV.

This clone occurred a few times. The chain employs TRBV7-6 and TRBJ2-3, with D possibly being TRBD2 (6 bases). The length of the CDR3 is 16 residues. V was trimmed by 5 bases and J by 2 bases, leaving 17 bases between them. Germline V gene data show CDR1 as SGHVS and CDR2 as FNYEAQ. DNA of the CDR3: TGTGCCAGCAGCGCAAGCACGACTAGATACACAGATACGCAGTATTTT. Translation gives CASSASTTRYTDTQYF.

This chain links TRBV28 with TRBJ1-5; 8 positions match TRBD1. The CDR3 is 17 residues long. The germline V gene has CDR1 MDHEN and CDR2 SYDVKM. The V segment lost 2 bases and the J segment 3 bases; nucleotides outside the gene matches: 9. The CDR3: CASSLRRTGTNNQPQHF. In DNA, the CDR3 is TGTGCCAGCAGTTTAAGGCGGACAGGGACGAACAATCAGCCCCAGCATTTT.

The chain couples TRBV5-4 to TRBJ1-4, with 7 bases that match TRBD1. Trimming took 4 bases from V and 3 from J; bases not matched to a gene: 6. Germline CDR1 reads SGHNT; CDR2 reads YYREEE (reference sequence). This CDR3 is 15 amino acids long. CDR3 nucleotides: TGTGCCAGCAGCCAAGTGACAGGGTCTAATGAAAAACTGTTTTTT. The encoded protein is CASSQVTGSNEKLFF.

This clone has a handful of counts. The chain employs TRBV11-2 and TRBJ2-7; 8 nucleotides agree with TRBD2. V lost 4 bases to trimming and J lost 3 bases; unmatched junction nucleotides: 5. The length of the CDR3 is 14 residues. Germline CDR1 is SGHAT and CDR2 is FQNNGV. The CDR3: CASSSLAGNYEQYF. CDR3 nucleotide sequence: TGTGCCAGCAGCTCTTTAGCGGGGAACTACGAGCAGTACTTC.

CDR3 protein: CASSSGLGHRTRGAEQFF. CDR3 DNA: TGTGCCAGCAGTTCTGGACTAGGGCATAGAACGAGGGGTGCTGAGCAGTTCTTC. The chain employs TRBV27 and TRBJ2-1, with 7 bases fitting TRBD2. CDR3 length equals 18 residues. Germline V CDR1 and CDR2: MNHEY, SMNVEV (reference sequence). V lost 4 bases to trimming and J lost 9 bases; unmatched junction nucleotides: 21.

The V call is TRBV9, the J call TRBJ2-2; weak D call: TRBD2 (6 bases). The CDR3 has 17 amino acids. Germline-derived CDR1 and CDR2 are SGDLS and YYNGEE. Trimming took off 2 bases at V and 1 base at J, with 15 bases between the two ends. The chain's CDR3 is CASSVLSGGVNTGELFF. DNA for the CDR3: TGTGCCAGCAGCGTCCTTAGCGGAGGCGTGAACACCGGGGAGCTGTTTTTT. Variable domain in full (rest from reference TRBV9 and TRBJ2-2): DSGVTQTPKHLITATGQRVTLRCSPRSGDLSVYWYQQSLDQGLQFLIQYYNGEERAKGNILERFSAQQFPDLHSELNLSSLELGDSALYFCASSVLSGGVNTGELFFGEGSRLTVL.

This chain uses TRBV28 with TRBJ1-5, with no clear D. Looked up from germline, CDR1 is MDHEN and CDR2 is SYDVKM. The ends were cut back, 3 bases at V and 3 bases at J, with 9 bases in the middle. The CDR3 spans 14 residues. Written as DNA, the CDR3 is TGTGCCAGCAGTTTCTCCCAGAACAATCAGCCCCAGCATTTT. Amino acid sequence: CASSFSQNNQPQHF. Full variable domain (outside the CDR3, taken from reference TRBV28 and TRBJ1-5): DVKVTQSSRYLVKRTGEKVFLECVQDMDHENMFWYRQDPGLGLRLIYFSYDVKMKEKGDIPEGYSVSREKKERFSLILESASTNQTSMYLCASSFSQNNQPQHFGDGTRLSIL.

This chain's CDR3 is CSVDIGLAGLGTQYF. In DNA form, the CDR3 reads TGCAGCGTTGATATTGGATTAGCGGGACTGGGGACCCAGTACTTC. J is TRBJ2-5 and V is TRBV29-1; 8 bases align to TRBD2. J was trimmed by 7 bases and V by 3 bases; bases with no gene match: 13. The CDR3 has 15 residues. Germline V lookup: CDR1 SQVTM, CDR2 ANQGSEA.

This chain uses TRBV13 with TRBJ2-1, with D perhaps TRBD2 (5 bases). V shed 5 bases and J shed 1 base, with 9 bases lying between them. Germline V gene lookup returns CDR1 PRHDT and CDR2 FYEKMQ (reference sequence). There are 14 residues in the CDR3. In nucleotides, the CDR3 is TGTGCCAGCAGCCTAAGGACTTCCTACAATGAGCAGTTCTTC. It codes for CASSLRTSYNEQFF.

The chain combines TRBV5-1 with TRBJ2-4; D possibly corresponds to TRBD2 (5 bases). This CDR3 contains 16 residues. V was shortened by 2 bases and J by 0 bases, with 12 bases between the two germline ends. Looked up from germline, CDR1 is SGHRS and CDR2 is YFSETQ. The DNA of the CDR3 is TGCGCCAGCAGCTTTGGATCTGGGAGAGCCAAAAACATTCAGTACTTC. Translating it yields CASSFGSGRAKNIQYF.

This clone was counted a few times. The J gene is TRBJ2-7, the V gene TRBV30; 8 nucleotides line up with TRBD2. CDR1 and CDR2 from the germline V gene are GTSNPN and SVGIG (reference sequence). The CDR3 loop spans 15 amino acids. V lost 0 bases, J lost 7 bases, and 11 bases stayed unmatched. The CDR3 loop is CAWSVLGGGPREQYF. In nucleotides, the CDR3 is TGTGCCTGGAGTGTACTGGGCGGGGGGCCGAGGGAGCAGTACTTC.

This clone has just a few counts. This rearrangement joins TRBV2 to TRBJ1-2, with D possibly matching TRBD1 (6 bases). Germline CDR1 SNHLY, CDR2 FYNNEI. CDR3 length: 14 amino acids. V lost 4 bases to trimming and J lost 4 bases, with 13 bases between them. CDR3: CASSVYGQLYGYTF. CDR3 bases: TGTGCCAGCAGTGTATACGGACAGCTCTATGGCTACACCTTC.

This clone was detected only once. The rearrangement links TRBV18 to TRBJ2-7; unclear D gene. This CDR3 comprises 15 residues. The germline V gene has CDR1 KGHSH and CDR2 LQKENI. Trimming removed 0 bases from V and 2 bases from J, with 11 bases in between. CDR3 coding DNA: TGTGCCAGCTCACCACCTTCCCTAGGTGCCTACGAGCAGTACTTC. Translation gives CASSPPSLGAYEQYF.

The chain uses TRBV7-3 and TRBJ2-1; D might be TRBD2 (5 bases). This CDR3 has 16 residues. The V gene lost 6 bases and the J gene lost 5 bases, with 20 bases spanning the gap. Looked up from germline, CDR1 is SGHTA and CDR2 is FQGTGA. The CDR3 coding sequence is TGTGCCAGCAGTCGGGGAGTAGGTGTAATGGACAATGAGCAGTTCTTC. It specifies CASSRGVGVMDNEQFF.

This clone has only one observation. The V and J genes are TRBV12-3 or TRBV12-4 and TRBJ2-1; no clear D gene. The CDR3 covers 13 residues. Trimming removed 3 bases at V and 7 bases at J, with 10 bases between. Written as DNA, the CDR3 is TGTGCCAGCAGTTTCGGGTTGCGGAATGAGCAGTTCTTC. Translating it yields CASSFGLRNEQFF.

This sequence joins TRBV7-8 and TRBJ1-5; D is uncertain. The V end was cut by 8 bases, the J end by 5 bases, with 13 bases between. CDR1 and CDR2 from the germline V gene are SGHVS and FQNEAQ. The CDR3 extends over 13 amino acids. CDR3 loop: CASASGWDQPQHF. The CDR3 DNA reads as TGTGCCAGCGCCAGCGGATGGGATCAGCCCCAGCATTTT.